This T cell receptor (beta chain) was recovered during a study of shared clonotypes between healthy human individuals. Study findings and constraints: Among non-shared clonotypes, generation probabilities were lower than among those shared by all four donors.

Sequencing was performed with immunoSEQ multiplex PCR; in TCRdb, only in-frame clones are kept and a portion is missing. The table has about 680,000 clones, around 90% seen once. Remarks on this clone: The target antigen is unknown.

The V and J ends lost 0 bases and 7 bases respectively, with 13 bases between them. This CDR3 contains 15 residues. CDR1 and CDR2 (germline): MNHEY, SVGAGI. Terminally differentiated effector memory CD45RA+ cells were excluded by CCR7 positive selection of CD45RO-negative cells. The healthy adult donors were HIV-negative and reported no recent acute infections or vaccinations. The chain couples TRBV6-5 to TRBJ2-1; D is possibly TRBD1 (5 bases). This TCR was sampled from a man aged 25-45 years in good health. Sequencing was done on a sample of naive CD8+ T cells sorted from blood. The CDR3 loop is CASSYSIARQNEQFF. For the CDR3, the DNA is TGTGCCAGCAGTTACTCGATTGCAAGACAGAATGAGCAGTTCTTC.